One and the same sample provided the 12 T cell receptor beta chains below, sequenced in a study of T-cell memory formation after mild COVID-19. Via MiXCR, TCRdb re-called the 5' RACE reads, giving one row per CDR3 protein. The sample has hundreds of thousands of distinct CDR3 sequences; about a sixth are singletons. Sequencing used PBMCs or a T cell subset sorted from them (not recorded which). The receptor set was obtained from a man aged 18 to 30 who had mild COVID-19 (a few samples of this study predate the infection). Cell type and time point are not known.

This clonotype was seen a handful of times. The chain couples TRBV7-2 to TRBJ1-2; 7 nucleotides line up with TRBD1. Germline-derived CDR1 and CDR2 are SGHTA and FQGNSA. CDR3 size: 15 residues. V shed 2 bases and J 2 bases; nucleotides not matched to a gene: 5. This CDR3 is CASSLSGTENYGYTF. The CDR3 DNA follows: TGTGCCAGCAGCTTATCCGGGACAGAGAACTATGGCTACACCTTC.

This clonotype occurred many times. The rearrangement links TRBV20-1 to TRBJ1-1; D gene ambiguous. In germline, CDR1 is DFQATT, CDR2 SNEGSKA (reference sequence). The CDR3 consists of 12 residues. V gave up 4 bases and J gave up 4 bases, with 10 bases separating them. The CDR3 coding sequence is TGCAGTGCTAATAACCGGGGCACTGAAGCTTTCTTT. It codes for CSANNRGTEAFF.

This clonotype was observed a handful of times. The CDR3: CASSPPSAGEGFF. The CDR3 bases are TGTGCCAGCTCACCACCGTCGGCAGGGGAGGGTTTCTTT. This chain links TRBV18 with TRBJ1-1, with a tentative D call TRBD1 (6 bases). Between the trimmed V and J ends, which lost 0 bases and 13 bases, there was a span of 15 bases. CDR3 length: 13 residues. Looked up from germline, CDR1 is KGHSH and CDR2 is LQKENI.

The rearrangement uses TRBV10-3 and TRBJ1-2, with a tentative D call TRBD1 (6 bases). Germline V gives CDR1 ENHRY, CDR2 SYGVKD. This CDR3 contains 13 residues. V was cut by 3 bases and J by 4 bases, with 9 bases left in between. CDR3 nucleotide sequence: TGTGCCATCAGTGAAACGACAGGCTATGGCTACACCTTC. Translation gives CAISETTGYGYTF.

This clonotype was counted between two and nine times. The genes are TRBV4-3 and TRBJ2-5, with a possible D match to TRBD1 (6 bases). Germline V gives CDR1 LGHNA, CDR2 YSLEER. This CDR3 has 15 residues. Trimming cost V 4 bases and J 1 base, with 13 bases left between them. The CDR3 DNA follows: TGCGCCAGCAGCCCATCGTTGGGGGCCCAAGAGACCCAGTACTTC. Amino acids: CASSPSLGAQETQYF.

This clonotype has only a few counts. This rearrangement joins TRBV28 to TRBJ1-4, with unresolved D. The germline V gene encodes CDR1 MDHEN and CDR2 SYDVKM. V lost 6 bases, J lost 5 bases, and 10 bases lay in between. The CDR3 runs 13 residues. The CDR3 nucleotides are TGTGCCAGCAGGCGATTGGGGAATGAAAAACTGTTTTTT. Residues: CASRRLGNEKLFF.

The chain's CDR3 is CASSLDGRPEKLFF. The CDR3 nucleotides are TGTGCCAGCAGCTTAGACGGGAGGCCTGAAAAACTGTTTTTT. This chain joins TRBV7-2 and TRBJ1-4; no reliable D call. This CDR3 region has 14 residues. The germline V and J ends were trimmed by 1 base and 7 bases, with 10 bases remaining between them. Germline CDR1 SGHTA, CDR2 FQGNSA.

The rearrangement joins TRBV6-5 to TRBJ1-1, with D possibly being TRBD1 (6 bases). This CDR3 has 14 amino acids. Per germline, CDR1 MNHEY and CDR2 SVGAGI. Trimming pared 6 bases from V and 0 bases from J, leaving 11 bases between. The CDR3 here is CASRNRVMNTEAFF. In DNA form, the CDR3 reads TGTGCCAGCAGGAACAGGGTCATGAACACTGAAGCTTTCTTT.

The V call is TRBV3-1, the J call TRBJ2-3; 7 positions match TRBD2. V was pared by 0 bases and J by 6 bases, with 9 bases of the junction left unmatched. The CDR3 sequence is 16 residues long. Germline V gene lookup returns CDR1 LGHDT and CDR2 YNNKEL (reference sequence). Here the CDR3 DNA reads TGTGCCAGCAGCCAAGACTGGGCAAGCGGGGTGGATACGCAGTATTTT. Protein: CASSQDWASGVDTQYF.

This clonotype was observed a handful of times. The chain carries TRBV5-1 and TRBJ2-1; a weak D match, TRBD2 (6 bases). With 0 bases removed from V and 10 bases from J, the gap between germline ends came to 11 bases. The CDR3 covers 13 residues. Per the germline V gene, CDR1 is SGHRS and CDR2 is YFSETQ. CDR3 protein: CASSLDVAGEQFF. In DNA, the CDR3 is TGCGCCAGCAGCTTGGATGTTGCGGGGGAGCAGTTCTTC.

This clonotype came up a few times. This chain connects TRBV7-2 to TRBJ1-2; D ambiguous. This CDR3 region has 16 residues. Trimming took 5 bases from V and 8 from J, leaving 24 bases between them. CDR1 is SGHTA, CDR2 FQGNSA, per germline. CDR3 amino acids: CASSPQRLGALKGYTF. In nucleotides, the CDR3 is TGTGCCAGCAGCCCCCAGAGACTGGGAGCGCTAAAGGGCTACACCTTC.

This chain joins TRBV20-1 and TRBJ2-5, with no clear D. Trimming left V 4 bases short and J 5 bases short, with 17 bases between. The CDR3 runs to 14 residues. The germline V gene encodes CDR1 DFQATT and CDR2 SNEGSKA (reference sequence). The CDR3 DNA follows: TGCAGTGCTACAGTATGGCCCGGTGGGGAGACCCAGTACTTC. Its protein product is CSATVWPGGETQYF.